The sequence of this T cell receptor (beta chain) was determined in a study of cytomegalovirus exposure and HLA in healthy donors. Study observations and caveats: There were some public TCRs occurring in many donors, but most TCR sequences were rare. The study listed under 200 cytomegalovirus-associated TCR beta chains.

Profiled with immunoSEQ multiplex PCR; TCRdb holds only in-frame clones, not every one. Among some 150,000 clones listed, approximately 94% were seen once. Germline-derived CDR1 and CDR2 are MNHNS and SASEGT. This CDR3 has 14 amino acids. The V end lost 6 bases, the J end lost 0 bases, and 12 bases lay between the germline ends. A note on this clone: The antigen remains undetermined.

The donors formed part of the approximately 130-subject validation cohort, distinct from the roughly 630-subject first cohort. Sequencing was carried out using PBMCs. The origin of this receptor is a young man in good health and CMV-seropositive. The chain carries TRBV6-1 and TRBJ2-7; possible D gene TRBD1, 6 bases. CDR3 coding DNA: TGTGCCAGCAGCTTCGGACAGAGCTCCTACGAGCAGTACTTC. It translates to CASSFGQSSYEQYF.